This T cell receptor (beta chain) was documented in a study of spatial heterogeneity in lung cancer. This clonotype has ten or more counts. Via MiXCR, TCRdb re-called the 5' RACE reads, giving one row per CDR3 protein. The sample lists about 16,000 distinct CDR3 sequences, roughly 6.3% seen once, with about a quarter in the top ten. Germline CDR1 is SNHLY and CDR2 is FYNNEI. The CDR3 contains 14 residues. J lost 2 bases, V lost 4 bases, and 2 bases had no gene match. Stated time point: blood at routine non-recurrence follow-up after resection. The input for sequencing was PBMCs, taken at follow-up. The TCR sequence derives from a male donor with early-stage non-small cell lung cancer. This chain links TRBV2 with TRBJ1-5, with 7 bases aligning to TRBD1. For the CDR3, the DNA is TGTGCCAGCAGTGCTCAGGGGGGCAATCAGCCCCAGCATTTT. Its protein product is CASSAQGGNQPQHF.